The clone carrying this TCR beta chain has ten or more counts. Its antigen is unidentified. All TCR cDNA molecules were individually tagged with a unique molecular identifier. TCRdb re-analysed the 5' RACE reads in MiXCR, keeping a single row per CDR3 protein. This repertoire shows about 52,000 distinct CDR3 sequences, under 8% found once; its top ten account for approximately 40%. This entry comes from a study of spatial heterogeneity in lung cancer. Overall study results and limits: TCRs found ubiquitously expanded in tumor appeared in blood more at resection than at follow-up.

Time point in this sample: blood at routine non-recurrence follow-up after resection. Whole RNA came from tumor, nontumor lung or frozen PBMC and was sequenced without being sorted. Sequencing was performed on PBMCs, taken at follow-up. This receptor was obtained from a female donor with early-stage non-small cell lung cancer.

The DNA of the CDR3 is TGCGCCAGCAGAGCGAACACTGAAGCTTTCTTT. Its protein product is CASRANTEAFF. The chain recombines TRBV5-1 with TRBJ1-1; D uncertain. V dropped 5 bases and J dropped 1 base, with 3 bases sitting between them. This CDR3 has 11 amino acids. Germline loops: CDR1 SGHRS, CDR2 YFSETQ.